Listed below are T cell receptor beta chains from one sample, sequenced in a study of T cells in Graves' hyperthyroidism and ophthalmopathy. TCRdb independently ran MiXCR on the multiplex PCR reads; one entry per CDR3 protein. The sample lists approximately 560,000 distinct CDR3 sequences, approximately 44% occurring once. Sequencing was done on a sample of peripheral blood or thyroid tissue (not recorded which). The receptor source for this set is a woman in her late teens or twenties with Graves' hyperthyroidism. The conserved cysteine and the conserved F or W are not part of the CDR3 here.

J	V	length	CDR3
.	TRBV7-4	13	ASSQVDTGGEKLF
TRBJ1-3	TRBV7-9	16	ASSSTGTGGAVGNTIY
TRBJ2-7	TRBV20-1	10	SARARADEQY
TRBJ2-1	TRBV7-2	11	ASSQGGGFRQF
TRBJ2-5	TRBV7-3	15	ASSLGLAGYLQETQY
TRBJ1-6	TRBV7-9	12	ASSPRAERSPLH
TRBJ1-4	TRBV20-1	13	SARVQGPTNEKLF
TRBJ2-7	TRBV7-9	13	ASSLFTSGIYEQY
TRBJ2-2	TRBV7-3	11	ASSFSEAGELF
TRBJ1-2	TRBV20-1	13	SARAPRTSNYGYT
TRBJ1-5	TRBV24-1	9	ATRDNQPQH
TRBJ1-5	TRBV20-1	12	SASPRDYNQPQH
TRBJ1-6	TRBV10-3	12	ASSLLGGTSPLH
TRBJ2-2	TRBV7-3	13	ASSRGLAGTGELF
TRBJ1-2	TRBV2	10	ASSEQGNGYT
TRBJ2-5	TRBV6-6	12	ASSSFLLEETQY
TRBJ2-5	TRBV7-3	14	ASSRTSGRASETQY
TRBJ1-2	TRBV2	12	ASSEEAGYYGYT
TRBJ2-5	TRBV9	13	ASSVEGLLQETQY
TRBJ1-4	TRBV25-1	11	ATGQSTNEKLF
TRBJ1-2	TRBV7-4	13	ASRTPGTANYGYT
TRBJ2-7	TRBV7-2	13	ASSLAPDITYEQY
TRBJ2-7	TRBV2	12	ASSAERHDLEQY
TRBJ1-2	TRBV11-2	12	ASSPDSASYGYT
TRBJ2-5	TRBV7-9	13	ASSSQGAQLETQY